These T cell receptor beta chains were read from a single sample in a study of blood T cell repertoires in COVID-19. Produced via immunoSEQ multiplex PCR; TCRdb's table is partial and in-frame only. Here the sample spans more than 140,000 clones, approximately 82% being singletons. Sequencing was carried out using peripheral blood. These receptors were collected from a woman between 45 and 65 years old in a cohort sampled during active or convalescent COVID-19. Each CDR3 is given with its conserved first and last residue. A D gene is named only where the DNA matches it firmly. The size entry is marked missing in some rows and otherwise reads once, few, many or a size class.

TRBD1 TRBJ1-1 TRBV3-1/TRBV3-2 NA CASSHVPGQGYAFF TGTGCCAGCAGCCACGTTCCGGGACAGGGGTATGCTTTCTTT
NA TRBJ1-4 TRBV5-1 NA CASKAGGRGQREKLFF TGCGCCAGTAAAGCAGGAGGGAGGGGCCAGCGTGAAAAACTGTTTTTT
NA TRBJ2-7 TRBV6-5 NA CASSLLNSPPYEQYF TGTGCCAGCAGTCTACTGAACAGCCCTCCCTACGAGCAGTACTTC
NA TRBJ1-2 TRBV12-3/TRBV12-4 NA CASSPRGRDGYTF TGTGCCAGCAGTCCAAGGGGAAGAGATGGCTACACCTTC
TRBD1 TRBJ1-2 TRBV6-5 NA CASSYQGQGYGYTF TGTGCCAGCAGTTACCAGGGACAGGGGTATGGCTACACCTTC
NA TRBJ1-5 TRBV6-4 NA CASSAVSNQPQHF TGTGCCAGCAGTGCTGTTAGCAATCAGCCCCAGCATTTT
TRBD1 TRBJ2-1 TRBV24-1 few CATRKSRGTYNEQFF TGTGCCACCAGGAAAAGCAGGGGGACCTACAATGAGCAGTTCTTC
TRBD1 TRBJ1-6 TRBV2 once CASSGQGGRDSPLHF TGTGCCAGCAGTGGACAGGGGGGTAGGGATTCACCCCTCCACTTT
TRBD1 TRBJ1-3 TRBV3-1/TRBV3-2 NA CASNRQGIRKGPNTIYF TGTGCCAGCAACAGACAGGGGATTAGGAAGGGCCCGAACACCATATATTTT
NA TRBJ1-1 TRBV5-6 NA CASSLMGGPSTEAFF TGTGCCAGCAGCTTGATGGGGGGTCCTAGCACTGAAGCTTTCTTT
NA TRBJ1-1 TRBV19 NA CASTLLGAGNTEAFF TGTGCCAGTACCCTGTTGGGGGCCGGGAACACTGAAGCTTTCTTT
TRBD2 TRBJ2-3 TRBV3-1/TRBV3-2 NA CASSLRLAVTDTQYF TGTGCCAGCAGCCTTCGACTAGCGGTGACAGATACGCAGTATTTT
NA TRBJ1-6 TRBV9 NA CASSVRQDNSPLHF TGTGCCAGCAGCGTACGACAGGATAATTCACCCCTCCACTTT
NA TRBJ1-2 TRBV9 NA CASSGGGRGSYGYTF TGTGCCAGCAGCGGAGGGGGTAGGGGAAGCTATGGCTACACCTTC
NA TRBJ2-7 TRBV7-8 NA CASSLGPTVTYEQYF TGTGCCAGCAGCTTAGGCCCGACAGTTACCTACGAGCAGTACTTC
NA TRBJ2-7 TRBV2 NA CASSEAGGGYNREQYF TGTGCCAGCAGTGAAGCGGGCGGAGGGTACAATCGCGAGCAGTACTTC
NA TRBJ1-1 TRBV2 NA CASRNERVNTEAFF TGTGCCAGCAGGAATGAGAGGGTAAACACTGAAGCTTTCTTT
TRBD1 TRBJ2-7 TRBV7-8 NA CASSLALGTGPYEQYF TGTGCCAGCAGCTTAGCACTCGGGACAGGCCCCTACGAGCAGTACTTC
TRBD1 TRBJ1-6 TRBV27 few CASSLTGQGASAYNSPLHF TGTGCCAGCAGTTTAACGGGACAGGGGGCCTCAGCCTATAATTCACCCCTCCACTTT
NA TRBJ1-4 TRBV7-2 once CASSYGQSNEKLFF TGTGCCAGCAGCTATGGACAGTCTAATGAAAAACTGTTTTTT
TRBD1 TRBJ2-7 TRBV6-5 NA CASSYSGTGGYEQYF TGTGCCAGCAGTTACTCCGGGACAGGGGGCTACGAGCAGTACTTC
TRBD1 TRBJ1-1 TRBV3-1/TRBV3-2 NA CASSQQGARTEAFF TGTGCCAGCAGCCAACAGGGGGCACGGACTGAAGCTTTCTTT
TRBD1 TRBJ1-1 TRBV24-1 NA CATSDPGQGATEAFF TGTGCCACCAGTGACCCGGGACAGGGGGCCACTGAAGCTTTCTTT
NA TRBJ1-2 TRBV2 NA CASSPGQGDGGYTF TGTGCCAGCAGCCCCGGTCAGGGTGATGGTGGCTACACCTTC
TRBD2 TRBJ2-5 TRBV12-3/TRBV12-4 NA CASSPGTSRQYF TGTGCCAGCAGTCCGGGGACTAGTAGACAGTACTTC
TRBD2 TRBJ2-2 TRBV19 NA CASSIDGGGDTGELFF TGTGCCAGTAGTATAGACGGCGGGGGTGACACCGGGGAGCTGTTTTTT
NA TRBJ1-5 TRBV4-2 NA CASSQERERGNQPQHF TGTGCCAGCAGCCAAGAGAGGGAACGGGGCAATCAGCCCCAGCATTTT
TRBD1 TRBJ2-7 TRBV11-2 NA CASSQGTGNEQYF TGTGCCAGCAGCCAGGGGACAGGGAACGAGCAGTACTTC
NA TRBJ1-1 TRBV2 NA CASSEQGSGAFF TGTGCCAGCAGTGAACAGGGATCCGGAGCTTTCTTT
TRBD2 TRBJ2-3 TRBV7-2 once CASSFLGLAVTPDTQYF TGTGCCAGCAGCTTCCTTGGACTAGCGGTTACGCCAGATACGCAGTATTTT
TRBD1 TRBJ1-1 TRBV18 NA CASSDRVLAEAFF TGTGCCAGCTCCGACAGGGTCTTAGCTGAAGCTTTCTTT
NA TRBJ2-6 TRBV7-9 NA CASSLGSYSGANVLTF TGTGCCAGCAGCTTAGGTTCTTACTCTGGGGCCAACGTCCTGACTTTC
NA TRBJ1-2 TRBV5-1 NA CASSLGTVEGYGYTF TGCGCCAGCAGCCTGGGGACGGTGGAGGGCTATGGCTACACCTTC